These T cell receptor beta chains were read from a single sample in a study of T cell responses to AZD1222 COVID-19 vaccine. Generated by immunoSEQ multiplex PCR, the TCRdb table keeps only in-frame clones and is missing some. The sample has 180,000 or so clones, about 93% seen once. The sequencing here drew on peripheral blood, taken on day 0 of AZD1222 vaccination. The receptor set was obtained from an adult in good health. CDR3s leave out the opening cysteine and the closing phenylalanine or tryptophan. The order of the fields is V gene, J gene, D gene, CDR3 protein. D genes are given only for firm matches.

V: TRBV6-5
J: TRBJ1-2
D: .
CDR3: ASSYSSGTGNYGYT

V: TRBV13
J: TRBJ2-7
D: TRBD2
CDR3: ASSSFRTGGGNEQY

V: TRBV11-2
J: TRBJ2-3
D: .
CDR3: ASSLVGDTQY

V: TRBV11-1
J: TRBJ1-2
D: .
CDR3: ASSLSGNYGYT

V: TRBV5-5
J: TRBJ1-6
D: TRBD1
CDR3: ASSLVGTGGSYNSPLH

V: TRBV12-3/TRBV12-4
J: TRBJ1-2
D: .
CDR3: ASSLQLYGYT

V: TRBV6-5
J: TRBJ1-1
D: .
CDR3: ASRKVTEAF

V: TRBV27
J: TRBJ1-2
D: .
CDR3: ASSLGGHGYT

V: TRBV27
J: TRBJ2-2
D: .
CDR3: ASPPYPSAEKHTGELF

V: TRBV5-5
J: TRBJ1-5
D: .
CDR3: ASTFGQGQPQH

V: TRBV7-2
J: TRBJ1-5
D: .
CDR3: ASSPGTAPSGMSQH

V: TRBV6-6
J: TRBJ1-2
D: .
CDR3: ASSYVSGTHNGYT

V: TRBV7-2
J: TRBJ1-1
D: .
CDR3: ASSLAVGYTEAF

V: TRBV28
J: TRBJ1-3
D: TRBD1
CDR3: ASRHPRGQRSGNTIY

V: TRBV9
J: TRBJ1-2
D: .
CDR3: ASSEQNYGYT

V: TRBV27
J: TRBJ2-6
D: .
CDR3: ASSLRWRAGANVLT

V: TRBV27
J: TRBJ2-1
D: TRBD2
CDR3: ASSLSGLAGGDEQF

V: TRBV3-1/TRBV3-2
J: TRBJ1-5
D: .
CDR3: ASSQQGSNQPQH

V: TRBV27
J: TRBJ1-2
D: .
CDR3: ASSSPGKGTYGYT

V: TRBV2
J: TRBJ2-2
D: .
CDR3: ASNIRSAGELF

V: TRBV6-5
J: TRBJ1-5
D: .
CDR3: ASSYSRGRQPQH

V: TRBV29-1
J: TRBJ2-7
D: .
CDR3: SVDGTESYEQY

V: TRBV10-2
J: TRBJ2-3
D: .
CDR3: ASSTYGDTDTQY

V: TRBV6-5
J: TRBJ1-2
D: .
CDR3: ASSYRGGYT

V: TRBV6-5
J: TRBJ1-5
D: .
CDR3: ASAPSGPNQPQH

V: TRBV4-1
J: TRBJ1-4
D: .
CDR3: ASSQGSAPTNEKLF

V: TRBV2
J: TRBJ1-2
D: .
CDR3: ASDPGGFSYT

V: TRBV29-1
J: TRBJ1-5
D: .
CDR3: SAGPGFNQPQH

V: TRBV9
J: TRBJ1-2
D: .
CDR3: ASSQVGGAMGGYT

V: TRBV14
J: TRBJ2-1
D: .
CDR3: ASSLRDSNEQF

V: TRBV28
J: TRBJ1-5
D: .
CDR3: ASSDQGQPQH

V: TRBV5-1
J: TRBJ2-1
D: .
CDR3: ASSLDQSSYNEQF

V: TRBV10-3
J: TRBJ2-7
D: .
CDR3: AINTGLDPREQY

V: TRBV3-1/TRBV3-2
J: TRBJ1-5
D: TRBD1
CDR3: ASSLQGAKQPQH

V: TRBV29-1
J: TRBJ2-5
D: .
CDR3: SGRGPLGQETQY

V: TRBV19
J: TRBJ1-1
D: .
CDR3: ATKRGNTEAF